Listed below are T cell receptor beta chains from one sample, sequenced in a study of cytomegalovirus exposure and HLA in healthy donors. Here immunoSEQ multiplex PCR was the method, and the copy in TCRdb shows in-frame clones only, minus some. The sample holds about 140,000 clones, more than 60% seen once. Sequencing was performed on PBMCs. These TCRs come from a woman between 50 and 59 years old in good health and CMV-seropositive. CDR3s include the opening cysteine and the closing phenylalanine or tryptophan. D genes are given only for firm matches. Not all rows give a size; the values are once, few, many and, for expanded clones, a class.

J gene | clone size | D gene | V gene | CDR3 DNA | CDR3 protein
TRBJ2-7 | . | . | TRBV7-8 | TGTGCCAGCAGCTTAGGTCAGGGGAACGAGCAGTACTTC | CASSLGQGNEQYF
TRBJ1-2 | . | . | TRBV6-1 | TGTGCCAGCAGTGTGAGCGATGGCTATGACTACACCTTC | CASSVSDGYDYTF
TRBJ2-5 | . | . | TRBV19 | TGTGCCAGTAGTATCCCCGGGGTGGCTGTAGAGACCCAGTACTTC | CASSIPGVAVETQYF
TRBJ2-1 | . | . | TRBV6-6 | TGTGCCAGCAGTTATTTACCGGGCTCCTACAATGAGCAGTTCTTC | CASSYLPGSYNEQFF
TRBJ2-2 | few | . | TRBV6-6 | TGTGCCAGCAGTTACGCACGGGATATAACCGGGGAGCTGTTTTTT | CASSYARDITGELFF
TRBJ1-2 | once | TRBD1 | TRBV4-3 | TGCGCCAGCAGCCGGGACAGGGCGAGATATGGCTACACCTTC | CASSRDRARYGYTF
TRBJ1-1 | few | TRBD1 | TRBV5-1 | TGCGCCAGCAGCTTGGGACAGGGTGGGACTGAAGCTTTCTTT | CASSLGQGGTEAFF
TRBJ2-3 | . | . | TRBV9 | TGTGCCAGCAGCTCTCAGGGCAGGGGCCCACCCACAGATACGCAGTATTTT | CASSSQGRGPPTDTQYF
TRBJ1-2 | . | . | TRBV7-9 | TGTGCCAGCGGCGGGGTCTATGGCTACACCTTC | CASGGVYGYTF
TRBJ2-1 | once | . | TRBV11-2 | TGTGCCAGCAGCCCCCGGGACTTTCCGAATGAGCAGTTCTTC | CASSPRDFPNEQFF
TRBJ1-2 | . | TRBD1 | TRBV19 | TGTGCCAGTAGTATCGGACAGGGCACTAACTATGGCTACACCTTC | CASSIGQGTNYGYTF
TRBJ1-1 | once | . | TRBV2 | TGTGCCAGCAGTTTGTCCTACACTGAAGCTTTCTTT | CASSLSYTEAFF
TRBJ2-3 | . | TRBD2 | TRBV4-3 | TGCGCCAGCAGCCAAGTTATCGGGGGGACCACAGATACGCAGTATTTT | CASSQVIGGTTDTQYF
TRBJ2-1 | . | TRBD2 | TRBV6-5 | TGTGCCAGCAGTTACCCGGGGGGGGGTTTAGATGAGCAGTTCTTC | CASSYPGGGLDEQFF
TRBJ2-5 | . | . | TRBV13 | TGTGCCAGCAGCTTAGGTCTAATCCAAGAGACCCAGTACTTC | CASSLGLIQETQYF
TRBJ2-5 | . | TRBD1 | TRBV28 | TGTGCCAGCACAGGGACAGTCCAAGAGACCCAGTACTTC | CASTGTVQETQYF
TRBJ1-5 | . | TRBD1 | TRBV6-5 | TGTGCCAGCAGTTACGGTAGGGGGCAGGAGCCCCAGCATTTT | CASSYGRGQEPQHF
TRBJ2-3 | . | TRBD2 | TRBV10-3 | TGTGCCATCAGGGAAGGGAGGGAACATTCAGATACGCAGTATTTT | CAIREGREHSDTQYF
TRBJ2-5 | . | . | TRBV7-7 | TGTGCTAGCAGCTTCCAGGCAGGGCTAGAGGAGACCCAGTACTTC | CASSFQAGLEETQYF
TRBJ1-6 | . | TRBD1 | TRBV18 | TGTGCCAGCTCACCGATCACAGGGGCAAATAATTCACCCCTCCACTTT | CASSPITGANNSPLHF
TRBJ2-3 | . | TRBD2 | TRBV7-2 | TGTGCCAGCAGCCTCAGACTAGCGGGGGGCACAGATACGCAGTATTTT | CASSLRLAGGTDTQYF
TRBJ2-2 | . | TRBD1 | TRBV30 | TGTGCCTCCAATGACCCAGGACAGGGTCGGGCCGGGGAGCTGTTTTTT | CASNDPGQGRAGELFF